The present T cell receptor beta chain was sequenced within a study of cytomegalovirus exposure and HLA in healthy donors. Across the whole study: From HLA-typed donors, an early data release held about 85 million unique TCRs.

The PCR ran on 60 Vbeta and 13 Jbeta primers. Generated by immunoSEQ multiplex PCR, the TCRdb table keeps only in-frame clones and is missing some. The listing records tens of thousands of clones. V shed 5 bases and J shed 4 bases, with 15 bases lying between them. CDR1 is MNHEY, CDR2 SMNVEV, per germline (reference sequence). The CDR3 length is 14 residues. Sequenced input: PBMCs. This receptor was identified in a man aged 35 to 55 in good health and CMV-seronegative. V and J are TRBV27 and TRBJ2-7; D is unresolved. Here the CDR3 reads CASSRSGSKYEQYF. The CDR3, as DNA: TGTGCCAGCAGTAGGAGTGGGTCGAAATACGAGCAGTACTTC.